Shown below are 17 T cell receptor beta chains from a single sample sequenced in a study of shared clonotypes between healthy human individuals. CD8 cells regarded as naive lacked CD45RO, were positively chosen for CCR7, and omitted terminally differentiated effector memory CD45RA+ cells. TCRdb's table, derived via immunoSEQ multiplex PCR, lists solely in-frame clones and lacks some. The data hold hundreds of thousands of clones, with about 95% observed a single time. Input material: naive CD8+ T cells sorted from blood. These receptors came from a woman between 25 and 40 years old in good health.

This clone has only one observation. The rearrangement joins TRBV18 to TRBJ1-3, with D unclear. This CDR3 contains 14 residues. Per the germline V gene, CDR1 is KGHSH and CDR2 is LQKENI. V was pared by 0 bases and J by 4 bases, with 7 bases between. The CDR3 DNA is TGTGCCAGCTCACCACCAGGTACAGGAAACACCATATATTTT. Protein: CASSPPGTGNTIYF.

The chain is built from TRBV30 and TRBJ2-7, with 8 bases aligning to TRBD2. CDR1 and CDR2 (germline): GTSNPN, SVGIG (reference sequence). This CDR3 has 14 residues. The V segment lost 1 base and the J segment 5 bases; nucleotides outside the gene matches: 7. The chain's CDR3 is CAWSGAGLVNEQYF. CDR3 nucleotides: TGTGCCTGGAGTGGGGCGGGACTAGTGAACGAGCAGTACTTC.

The rearrangement uses TRBV5-1 and TRBJ2-7; 11 nucleotides match TRBD1. The V gene's germline CDR1 is SGHRS and CDR2 YFSETQ. The V segment lost 2 bases and the J segment 3 bases; nucleotides outside the gene matches: 4. CDR3 length: 15 residues. Written as DNA, the CDR3 is TGCGCCAGCAGCTTCGGGGACAGGGGGAACTACGAGCAGTACTTC. It codes for CASSFGDRGNYEQYF.

The CDR3 loop is CASSFIRSKPQHF. The CDR3, as DNA: TGTGCCAGCAGTTTTATTAGGTCGAAGCCCCAGCATTTT. This rearrangement joins TRBV28 to TRBJ1-5; D remains ambiguous. V lost 3 bases and J 8 bases, leaving 11 bases between the germline ends. Germline V gives CDR1 MDHEN, CDR2 SYDVKM. The CDR3 is made up of 13 amino acids.

The gene calls are TRBV7-8 and TRBJ2-7; 7 bases fit TRBD1. This CDR3 is 15 amino acids long. Germline loops: CDR1 SGHVS, CDR2 FQNEAQ. With 1 base clipped from V and 3 bases from J, the junction kept 6 bases outside the gene matches. The DNA for the CDR3 is TGTGCCAGCAGCTTAGTCGGACAGGCTAGCTACGAGCAGTACTTC. Translation gives CASSLVGQASYEQYF.

This chain joins TRBV28 and TRBJ2-5; TRBD2 is a possible D gene (5 bases). The DNA end is more similar to TRBJ2-7, so the J call may be wrong. This CDR3 is built from 16 residues. Germline V lookup: CDR1 MDHEN, CDR2 SYDVKM. Here the CDR3 reads CASSLNIQYRDYEQYF. DNA for the CDR3: TGTGCCAGCAGTTTGAACATCCAGTATCGGGACTACGAGCAGTACTTC.

The genes are TRBV29-1 and TRBJ2-7; 7 bases align to TRBD2. V lost 1 base to trimming and J lost 0 bases; unmatched junction nucleotides: 9. The CDR3 totals 16 residues. CDR1 is SQVTM and CDR2 is ANQGSEA in the germline V gene. For the CDR3, the DNA is TGCAGCGTTGAAGGCGATTCCGGGGGGAGCTCCTACGAGCAGTACTTC. Translating it yields CSVEGDSGGSSYEQYF.

This clone was seen just once. This sequence joins TRBV5-8 and TRBJ2-5; a weak D match, TRBD1 (6 bases). Near its end, the DNA agrees better with TRBJ2-7, so the J call may be wrong. The CDR3 has 12 residues. Per germline, CDR1 SGHTS and CDR2 YDEGEE. CDR3 DNA: TGTGCCGCCCGGGACAACTCCTACGAGCAGTACTTC. It yields the protein CAARDNSYEQYF.

This rearrangement joins TRBV7-9 to TRBJ1-1; D call uncertain. Trimming took off 5 bases at V and 12 bases at J, with 10 bases between the two ends. CDR1 is SEHNR, CDR2 FQNEAQ, per germline (reference sequence). The CDR3 loop spans 10 amino acids. The CDR3 nucleotides are TGTGCCAGCAGCCCAAGGGAACCTTTCTTT. Translated, it gives CASSPREPFF. Based on the CDR3 plus reference TRBV7-9 and TRBJ1-1, the full variable domain is DTGVSQNPRHKITKRGQNVTFRCDPISEHNRLYWYRQTLGQGPEFLTYFQNEAQLEKSRLLSDRFSAERPKGSFSTLEIQRTEQGDSAMYLCASSPREPFFGQGTRLTVV.

The CDR3 loop reads CASSSHAEAYEQYF. CDR3 DNA: TGTGCCAGCAGCTCCCATGCCGAAGCCTACGAGCAGTACTTC. This rearrangement joins TRBV11-3 to TRBJ2-7; D remains ambiguous. V was pared by 4 bases and J by 2 bases, with 12 bases between. This CDR3 contains 14 residues. The germline V gene has CDR1 SGHNT and CDR2 YENEEA. Variable domain in full (rest from reference TRBV11-3 and TRBJ2-7): EAGVVQSPRYKIIEKKQPVAFWCNPISGHNTLYWYLQNLGQGPELLIRYENEEAVDDSQLPKDRFSAERLKGVDSTLKIQPAELGDSAVYLCASSSHAEAYEQYFGPGTRLTVT.

This clone was counted a single time. J is TRBJ1-1 and V is TRBV4-1; D gene uncertain. Looked up from germline, CDR1 is MGHRA and CDR2 is YSYEKL. CDR3 length equals 20 residues. With 1 base removed from V and 5 bases from J, the gap between germline ends came to 29 bases. The chain's CDR3 is CASSQVTVRATPGGWTEAFF. CDR3 bases: TGCGCCAGCAGCCAAGTTACGGTCCGCGCAACGCCCGGCGGATGGACTGAAGCTTTCTTT.

This clone was detected only a few times. V and J are TRBV19 and TRBJ1-5; 10 bases align to TRBD1. This CDR3 region has 16 residues. Per the germline V gene, CDR1 is LNHDA and CDR2 is SQIVND (reference sequence). V was clipped by 5 bases and J by 3 bases; unmatched bases: 7. The CDR3 sequence: CASSERDRGFNQPQHF. The CDR3 DNA sequence: TGTGCCAGTAGTGAAAGGGACAGGGGTTTCAATCAGCCCCAGCATTTT.

The chain joins TRBV16 to TRBJ2-1, with unresolved D. The CDR3 sequence is 12 residues long. The germline V and J ends were trimmed by 2 bases and 5 bases, with 4 bases remaining between them. The germline gives CDR1 KGHSY, CDR2 FQNENV. CDR3 residues: CASSQVHNEQFF. DNA of the CDR3: TGTGCCAGCAGCCAAGTCCACAATGAGCAGTTCTTC.

As regards this clone: This sample includes further DNA sequences coding for the same CDR3. J is TRBJ2-7 and V is TRBV28; D uncertain. Germline assignment: CDR1 MDHEN and CDR2 SYDVKM. V dropped 3 bases and J dropped 1 base, with 7 bases sitting between them. The CDR3 is 13 residues long. This CDR3 reads CASSFGRSYEQYF. For the CDR3, the DNA is TGTGCCAGCAGTTTCGGGCGGTCCTACGAGCAGTACTTC.

Here the CDR3 reads CASSPDRGMAQPQHF. The DNA for the CDR3 is TGTGCCAGTAGTCCGGACAGGGGGATGGCACAGCCCCAGCATTTT. This chain links TRBV19 with TRBJ1-5, with 10 bases matching TRBD1. CDR3 length equals 15 residues. V was clipped by 5 bases and J by 7 bases; unmatched bases: 8. Germline CDR1 is LNHDA and CDR2 is SQIVND (reference sequence).

V usage is TRBV27 and J usage is TRBJ2-2; D assignment may be TRBD1 or TRBD2 (5 bases each). There are 15 residues in the CDR3. The ends were cut back, 3 bases at V and 1 base at J, with 9 bases in the middle. Germline values: CDR1 MNHEY, CDR2 SMNVEV (reference sequence). CDR3 region: CASSLGDVNTGELFF. In nucleotides, the CDR3 is TGTGCCAGCAGTTTGGGGGATGTGAACACCGGGGAGCTGTTTTTT.

V and J are TRBV19 and TRBJ1-4, with D tentatively TRBD1 (6 bases). Germline V gene data show CDR1 as LNHDA and CDR2 as SQIVND (reference sequence). This CDR3 is built from 14 residues. Trimming removed 10 bases at V and 3 bases at J, with 15 bases between. The CDR3 here is CATRTAAANEKLFF. The CDR3 region has the DNA TGTGCCACCCGGACAGCGGCGGCTAATGAAAAACTGTTTTTT.